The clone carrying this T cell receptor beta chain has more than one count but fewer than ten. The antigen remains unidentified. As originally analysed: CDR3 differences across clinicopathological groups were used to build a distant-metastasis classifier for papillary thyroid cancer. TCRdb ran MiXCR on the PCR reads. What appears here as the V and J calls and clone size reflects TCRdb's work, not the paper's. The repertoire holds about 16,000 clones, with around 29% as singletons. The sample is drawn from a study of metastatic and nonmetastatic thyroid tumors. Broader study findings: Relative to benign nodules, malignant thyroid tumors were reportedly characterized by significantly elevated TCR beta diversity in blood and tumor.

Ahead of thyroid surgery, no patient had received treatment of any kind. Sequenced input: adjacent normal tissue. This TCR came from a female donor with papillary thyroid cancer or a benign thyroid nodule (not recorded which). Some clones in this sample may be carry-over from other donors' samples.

CDR3 protein: CASSYRSGIGGYTF. CDR3 coding DNA: TGTGCCAGCAGTTACAGGTCTGGGATAGGGGGCTACACCTTC. The rearrangement links TRBV6-2 or TRBV6-3 to TRBJ1-2; D is unclear. V lost 2 bases and J lost 8, with 15 bases in between. In germline, CDR1 is MNHEY, CDR2 SVGEGT. This CDR3 comprises 14 residues.